This TCR beta chain was sequenced during a study of cytomegalovirus exposure and HLA in healthy donors. Background on the study: The approximately 670 first-cohort repertoires shared a platform with the approximately 130 validation repertoires, as reported in a later analysis.

Assay used: immunoSEQ multiplex PCR; TCRdb lists only in-frame clones, some missing. The data show 250,000 to 400,000 clones, over 75% seen once. V was shortened by 5 bases and J by 1 base, with 4 bases between the two germline ends. Germline V lookup: CDR1 SNHLY, CDR2 FYNNEI. The CDR3 has 12 amino acids. Broader study findings: Listed as cytomegalovirus-associated were 150 or so TCR beta chains. Despite most TCR sequences being rare, some public TCRs occurred in many donors.

This clone was counted many times. Its matching antigen is unknown. The sequencing input was PBMCs. The chain carries TRBV2 and TRBJ2-3; no firm D call. This clonotype was sampled from a man aged 25-45 years in good health and CMV-seronegative. CDR3 amino acids: CASSWRTDTQYF. CDR3 nucleotide sequence: TGTGCCAGCAGTTGGCGCACAGATACGCAGTATTTT. The full variable domain, with the rest looked up from reference TRBV2 and TRBJ2-3, is EPEVTQTPSHQVTQMGQEVILRCVPISNHLYFYWYRQILGQKVEFLVSFYNNEISEKSEIFDDQFSVERPDGSNFTLKIRSTKLEDSAMYFCASSWRTDTQYFGPGTRLTVL.